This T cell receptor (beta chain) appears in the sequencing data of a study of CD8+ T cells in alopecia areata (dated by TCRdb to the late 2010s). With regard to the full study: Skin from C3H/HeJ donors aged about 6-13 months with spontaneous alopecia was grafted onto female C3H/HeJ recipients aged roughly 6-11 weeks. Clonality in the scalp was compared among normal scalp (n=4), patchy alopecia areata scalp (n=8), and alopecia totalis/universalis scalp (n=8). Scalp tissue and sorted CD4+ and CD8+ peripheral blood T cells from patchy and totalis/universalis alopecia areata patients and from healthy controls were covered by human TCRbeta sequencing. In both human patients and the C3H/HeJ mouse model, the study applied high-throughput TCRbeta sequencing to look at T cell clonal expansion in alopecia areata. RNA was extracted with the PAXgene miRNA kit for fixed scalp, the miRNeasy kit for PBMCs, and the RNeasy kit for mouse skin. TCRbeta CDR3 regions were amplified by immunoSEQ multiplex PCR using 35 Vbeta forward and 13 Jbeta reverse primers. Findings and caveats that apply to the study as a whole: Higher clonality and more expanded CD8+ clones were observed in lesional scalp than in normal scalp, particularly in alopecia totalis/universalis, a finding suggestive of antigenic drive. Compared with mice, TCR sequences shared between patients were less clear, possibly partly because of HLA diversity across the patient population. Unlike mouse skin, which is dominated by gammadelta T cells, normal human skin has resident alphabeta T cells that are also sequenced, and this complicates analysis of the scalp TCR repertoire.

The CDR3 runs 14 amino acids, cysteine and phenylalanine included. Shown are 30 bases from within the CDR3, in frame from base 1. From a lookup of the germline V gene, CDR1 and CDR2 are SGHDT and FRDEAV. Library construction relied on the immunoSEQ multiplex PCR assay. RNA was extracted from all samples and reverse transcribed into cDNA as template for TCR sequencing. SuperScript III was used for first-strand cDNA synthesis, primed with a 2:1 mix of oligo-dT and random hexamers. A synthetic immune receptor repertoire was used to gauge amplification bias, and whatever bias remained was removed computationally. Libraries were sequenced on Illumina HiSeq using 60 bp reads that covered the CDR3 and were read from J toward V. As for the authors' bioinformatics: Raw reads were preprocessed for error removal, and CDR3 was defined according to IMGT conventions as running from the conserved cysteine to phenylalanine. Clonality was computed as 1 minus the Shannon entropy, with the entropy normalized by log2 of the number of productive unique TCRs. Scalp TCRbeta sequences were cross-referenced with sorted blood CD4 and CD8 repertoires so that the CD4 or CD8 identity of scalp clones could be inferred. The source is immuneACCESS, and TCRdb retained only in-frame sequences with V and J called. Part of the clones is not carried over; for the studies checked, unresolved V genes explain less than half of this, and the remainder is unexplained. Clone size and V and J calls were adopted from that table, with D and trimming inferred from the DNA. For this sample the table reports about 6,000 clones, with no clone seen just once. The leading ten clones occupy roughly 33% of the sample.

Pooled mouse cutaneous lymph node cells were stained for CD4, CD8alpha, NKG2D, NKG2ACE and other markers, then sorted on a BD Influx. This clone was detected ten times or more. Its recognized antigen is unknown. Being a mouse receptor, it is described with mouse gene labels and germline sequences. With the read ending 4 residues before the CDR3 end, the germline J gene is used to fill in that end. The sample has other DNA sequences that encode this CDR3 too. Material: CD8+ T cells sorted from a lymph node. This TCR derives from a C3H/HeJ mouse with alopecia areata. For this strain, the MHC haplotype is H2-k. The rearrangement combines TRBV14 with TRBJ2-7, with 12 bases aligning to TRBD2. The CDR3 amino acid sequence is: CASSPGLGGYEQYF. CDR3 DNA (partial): TGTGCCAGCAGTCCGGGACTGGGGGGATAT.